This T cell receptor (beta chain) stems from a study of blood T cell repertoires in COVID-19 (TCRdb year 2020). With regard to the full study: The collaborator samples originated in the United States, Italy and Spain and spanned the acute and convalescent phases of COVID-19. The material from the prospective study consisted of cDNA or gDNA derived from T cells, B-cell-depleted T cells, or PBMCs. Subjects who had been exposed to COVID-19, were actively infected with it, or had recovered from it provided the deeply sampled blood TCRbeta repertoires that made up the dataset. The repertoires were made available in a free public database intended to serve as a resource for research on the immune response to SARS-CoV-2. Samples were obtained from the ongoing ImmuneRACE study (first 160 participants) and from approximately 1,200 subjects provided by 6 global collaborators. A de-identified subject ID, COVID-19 status, age in years and sex were almost always included in the sample metadata. Where available, HLA class I and class II types were obtained from metadata supplied by the sample provider rather than from assay-based typing.

Here is what the overall study found, with its caveats: Clinical and demographic metadata were provided uncurated, with the amount varying by source and participant.

TCRbeta CDR3 regions were amplified from genomic DNA using the immunoSEQ Assay, a bias-controlled multiplex PCR. Processing in the source paper ran as follows. The number of nucleated cells in each sample was estimated from the amplification of reference gene primers within the assay. To quantify the absolute abundance of each unique TCRbeta CDR3 rearrangement, sequence reads were collapsed and filtered. For each sample, productive Simpson clonality was calculated as the square root of Simpson's diversity index over productive rearrangements. The clones in this table, taken by TCRdb from immuneACCESS, are in-frame only. Not every clone is retained; where verified, under half of the shortfall comes from an unresolved V gene, and the cause of the rest is unknown. The V and J calls and clone size come from that table; D and trimming were worked out from the DNA. The sample includes over 50,000 clones, with roughly 89% observed a single time. Around 2.9% of the sample is taken by the ten largest.

For CDR1 and CDR2, the germline V gene lists MNHEY and SVGEGT. Trimmed from V: 5 bases; trimmed from J: 3 bases; junction bases lacking a gene match: 9. The CDR3 goes from the cysteine to the phenylalanine over 15 residues. Here the CDR3 DNA is all that survives: 45 bases in frame from base 1. With regard to this clone: Its specific antigen is unknown. No clone much larger than this one lies a single base away; base qualities are absent.

Each collaborating institution followed its own protocols to collect whole blood in K2EDTA tubes. For TCRbeta analysis, collaborators shipped samples in one of three forms: frozen whole blood, isolated PBMCs, or DNA extracted from either of those sample types. Recombination linked TRBV6-2 or TRBV6-3 to TRBJ2-7; 8 of the junction bases match TRBD1. The sequence was collected from an elderly man with acute or convalescent COVID-19. What was sequenced was peripheral blood. The CDR3 in this case is CASSQPTTGDYEQYF. The DNA sequence follows: TGTGCCAGCAGTCAACCGACGACAGGGGACTACGAGCAGTACTTC.